This T cell receptor (beta chain) was recovered during a study of T cells in Graves' hyperthyroidism and ophthalmopathy. Study-level results: Blood also held most thyroid clonotypes expanded beyond 0.001.

The V and J ends lost 2 bases and 7 bases, in that order; junction bases with no gene match: 5. The V gene's germline CDR1 is SGHVS and CDR2 FQNEAQ. The CDR3 loop spans 15 amino acids. The source material, RNA transcripts, was used to amplify TCR beta CDR3 regions. The study used the HTBI primer set for a first-round RT-PCR of the TCR CDR3. TCRdb reprocessed the multiplex PCR reads via MiXCR and lists one record per CDR3 protein. In the table there are about 300,000 distinct CDR3 sequences, about 19% of which are singletons. In regard to this clonotype: Its antigen is as yet unknown.

Sequencing was carried out using blood. This TCR was sampled from a man aged 45-60 years with Graves' ophthalmopathy. The rearrangement links TRBV7-8 to TRBJ2-2; TRBD1 matches 9 bases. The CDR3 loop is CASSLWTGENGELFF. The CDR3 DNA follows: TGTGCCAGCAGCTTATGGACAGGGGAAAACGGGGAGCTGTTTTTT. Based on the CDR3 plus reference TRBV7-8 and TRBJ2-2, the full variable domain is GAGVSQSPRYKVAKRGQDVALRCDPISGHVSLFWYQQALGQGPEFLTYFQNEAQLDKSGLPSDRFFAERPEGSVSTLKIQRTQQEDSAVYLCASSLWTGENGELFFGEGSRLTVL.